Below, 22 T cell receptor beta chains from the same sample are listed, as sequenced in a study of tumor-infiltrating lymphocytes in localized non-small cell lung cancer. Clones were sequenced by immunoSEQ multiplex PCR, and TCRdb holds only the in-frame ones, with some missing. Altogether 9,500 to 15,000 clones are present, under 80% being singletons, with the ten largest covering approximately 4.8%. Material: lung tumor tissue. These receptors came from a human donor with non-small cell lung cancer.

V is TRBV18 and J is TRBJ2-3, with D perhaps matching TRBD2 (6 bases). The CDR3 is 14 residues long. From germline, CDR1 is KGHSH and CDR2 LQKENI. Trimming left V 4 bases short and J 0 bases short, with 8 bases between. The CDR3 protein is CASSRSGSTDTQYF. DNA for the CDR3: TGTGCCAGCTCACGAAGCGGGAGCACAGATACGCAGTATTTT.

J is TRBJ2-5 and V is TRBV7-3, with D uncertain. This CDR3 has 13 residues. V lost 3 bases to trimming and J lost 0 bases, with 5 bases between them. From germline, CDR1 is SGHTA and CDR2 FQGTGA. The DNA for the CDR3 is TGTGCCAGCAGCTTTCGCAACCAAGAGACCCAGTACTTC. It encodes CASSFRNQETQYF.

The chain couples TRBV11-2 to TRBJ2-4; the D gene is possibly TRBD2 (5 bases). V was clipped by 2 bases and J by 8 bases, with 13 bases between them. Germline loops: CDR1 SGHAT, CDR2 FQNNGV. The CDR3 is made up of 14 amino acids. The CDR3 DNA reads TGTGCCAGCAGCTTAATCCCCCGAGGGCACATTCAGTACTTC. This sequence encodes CASSLIPRGHIQYF. The full variable domain, completed using reference TRBV11-2 and TRBJ2-4, is EAGVAQSPRYKIIEKRQSVAFWCNPISGHATLYWYQQILGQGPKLLIQFQNNGVVDDSQLPKDRFSAERLKGVDSTLKIQPAKLEDSAVYLCASSLIPRGHIQYFGAGTRLSVL.

The J gene is TRBJ2-3, the V gene TRBV28; 12 bases map to TRBD2. The germline gives CDR1 MDHEN, CDR2 SYDVKM. There are 16 residues in the CDR3. V shed 6 bases, J shed 7 bases, and the junction held 11 bases outside the gene matches. The CDR3 DNA reads as TGTGCCAGCAGGGGACTGACTAGCGGGAGAATATATACGCAGTATTTT. This codes for CASRGLTSGRIYTQYF. Full variable domain (outside the CDR3, taken from reference TRBV28 and TRBJ2-3): DVKVTQSSRYLVKRTGEKVFLECVQDMDHENMFWYRQDPGLGLRLIYFSYDVKMKEKGDIPEGYSVSREKKERFSLILESASTNQTSMYLCASRGLTSGRIYTQYFGPGTRLTVL.

V usage is TRBV2 and J usage is TRBJ1-5; 9 bases are shared with TRBD1. The CDR3 totals 15 residues. V shed 7 bases, J shed 5 bases, and the junction held 9 bases outside the gene matches. From germline, CDR1 is SNHLY and CDR2 FYNNEI. CDR3 sequence (DNA): TGTGCCAGCACCAGCGACAGGGGGAGATATCAGCCCCAGCATTTT. It codes for CASTSDRGRYQPQHF.

The chain links TRBV27 to TRBJ2-5, with D maybe TRBD1 (7 bases). This CDR3 contains 16 residues. V lost 0 bases and J lost 6, with 17 bases in between. Germline CDR1 is MNHEY and CDR2 is SMNVEV (reference sequence). CDR3 bases: TGTGCCAGCAGTTTATCTGCCAGGGGGGTGTGGAAGACCCAGTACTTC. This gives the protein CASSLSARGVWKTQYF.

The chain uses TRBV7-9 and TRBJ2-7; 8 positions match TRBD2. Germline CDR1 is SEHNR and CDR2 is FQNEAQ (reference sequence). The CDR3 loop spans 16 amino acids. With 5 bases clipped from V and 4 bases from J, the junction kept 13 bases outside the gene matches. CDR3 nucleotides: TGTGCCAGCAGCCCTAGTGGGAGCGGGAGTTCGTACGAGCAGTACTTC. It is translated as CASSPSGSGSSYEQYF.

This clone was found a few times. The chain uses TRBV4-1 and TRBJ2-3; 7 bases map to TRBD1. The CDR3 consists of 15 residues. Germline loops: CDR1 MGHRA, CDR2 YSYEKL. The ends lost 2 bases at V and 5 bases at J; junction bases unmatched: 7. For the CDR3, the DNA is TGCGCCAGCAGCCAACGGGACAGTGGAATAGATACGCAGTATTTT. It specifies CASSQRDSGIDTQYF.

The chain carries TRBV5-1 and TRBJ1-2; D is undetermined. Trimming left V 0 bases short and J 3 bases short, with 15 bases between. This CDR3 has 16 residues. Germline loops: CDR1 SGHRS, CDR2 YFSETQ. CDR3 nucleotides: TGCGCCAGCAGCTTGGCGGGTTCTACATGGGACTATGGCTACACCTTC. Amino acids: CASSLAGSTWDYGYTF.

This clone was picked up one time. The CDR3 DNA follows: TGTGCCAGCAGTTACTCTCCCAGCCAACTTGAAGCTTTCTTT. Protein: CASSYSPSQLEAFF. V gene TRBV6-6 combines with J gene TRBJ1-1; the D is unclear. Germline V gene data show CDR1 as MNHNY and CDR2 as SVGAGI (reference sequence). The CDR3 has 14 residues. V was clipped by 0 bases and J by 7 bases, with 12 bases between them.

The chain's CDR3 is CASSPPRSTEAFF. The CDR3, as DNA: TGTGCCAGCAGCCCTCCGAGGTCGACTGAAGCTTTCTTT. The rearrangement joins TRBV28 to TRBJ1-1; D is unclear. Germline lookup yields CDR1 MDHEN and CDR2 SYDVKM. V was pared by 6 bases and J by 5 bases, with 13 bases between. The CDR3 consists of 13 residues.

Only a few counts were recorded for this clone. V usage is TRBV7-2 and J usage is TRBJ1-1; D is possibly TRBD1 (6 bases). Germline CDR1 SGHTA, CDR2 FQGNSA. The CDR3 has 15 residues. V lost 1 base, J lost 0 bases, and 9 bases lay in between. CDR3 sequence reads: CASSLVAGVNTEAFF. The CDR3 DNA reads as TGTGCCAGCAGCTTAGTTGCAGGGGTGAACACTGAAGCTTTCTTT.

The V gene is TRBV5-1, the J gene TRBJ2-1; D not resolved. The CDR3 extends over 13 amino acids. Per germline, CDR1 SGHRS and CDR2 YFSETQ. Trimming pared 0 bases from V and 5 bases from J, leaving 6 bases between. DNA for the CDR3: TGCGCCAGCAGCTTGGCGCAGCACAATGAGCAGTTCTTC. Its translation: CASSLAQHNEQFF.

The chain carries TRBV7-2 and TRBJ2-5; possibly TRBD2 for D (5 bases). This CDR3 comprises 15 residues. Looked up from germline, CDR1 is SGHTA and CDR2 is FQGNSA. V was cut by 5 bases and J by 5 bases, with 18 bases left in between. CDR3 residues: CASSPQPAGVETQYF. As DNA, the CDR3 is TGTGCCAGCAGCCCACAGCCGGCGGGTGTGGAGACCCAGTACTTC.

The genes are TRBV4-2 and TRBJ1-2; D not certain. There are 14 residues in the CDR3. The V and J ends lost 3 bases and 4 bases respectively, with 12 bases between them. In germline, CDR1 is LGHNA, CDR2 YNFKEQ. As DNA, the CDR3 is TGTGCCAGCAGCCAGGGTCCCCTCGGCTATGGCTACACCTTC. Protein: CASSQGPLGYGYTF.

The rearrangement links TRBV2 to TRBJ1-5, with no clear D. The CDR3 length is 15 residues. Germline CDR1 reads SNHLY; CDR2 reads FYNNEI. Trimming removed 0 bases from V and 1 base from J, with 7 bases in between. The CDR3 reads CASSEASISNQPQHF. CDR3 in DNA: TGTGCCAGCAGTGAAGCCAGTATCAGCAATCAGCCCCAGCATTTT.

Only one count was recorded for this clone. The gene calls are TRBV4-2 and TRBJ2-2, with TRBD1 matching 9 bases. There are 15 residues in the CDR3. V lost 5 bases to trimming and J lost 5 bases; unmatched junction nucleotides: 6. Germline loops: CDR1 LGHNA, CDR2 YNFKEQ. In DNA form, the CDR3 reads TGTGCCAGCAGCAAGGACAGGGGAGGGACCGGGGAGCTGTTTTTT. Translating it yields CASSKDRGGTGELFF.

V is TRBV15 and J is TRBJ1-5, with 8 bases identical to TRBD1. The germline V gene has CDR1 LNHNV and CDR2 YYDKDF (reference sequence). The V segment lost 1 base and the J segment 6 bases; nucleotides outside the gene matches: 11. The CDR3 is 17 amino acids. The CDR3 reads CATSRVQGAGSGQPQHF. The CDR3, as DNA: TGTGCCACCAGCAGAGTTCAGGGGGCAGGGTCGGGTCAGCCCCAGCATTTT. Supplemented by reference TRBV15 and TRBJ1-5, the full variable domain reads DAMVIQNPRYQVTQFGKPVTLSCSQTLNHNVMYWYQQKSSQAPKLLFHYYDKDFNNEADTPDNFQSRRPNTSFCFLDIRSPGLGDTAMYLCATSRVQGAGSGQPQHFGDGTRLSIL.

The V and J genes are TRBV27 and TRBJ2-3; D is ambiguous. Trimming took 4 bases from V and 2 from J, leaving 7 bases between them. CDR3 size: 13 residues. Germline loops: CDR1 MNHEY, CDR2 SMNVEV (reference sequence). The CDR3 sequence: CASSSALTDTQYF. CDR3 in DNA: TGTGCCAGCAGTTCGGCCCTCACAGATACGCAGTATTTT.

This clone has more than one count but fewer than ten. V usage is TRBV6-4 and J usage is TRBJ2-7; no reliable D call. Germline assignment: CDR1 MRHNA and CDR2 SNTAGT. The CDR3 is 14 amino acids. V was pared by 4 bases and J by 2 bases, with 12 bases between. The CDR3 nucleotides are TGTGCCAGCAGTGCGGCCAGTCCTCCCTACGAGCAGTACGTC. It translates to CASSAASPPYEQYV.

The rearrangement links TRBV5-1 to TRBJ2-5; D call uncertain. CDR1 SGHRS and CDR2 YFSETQ come from the germline V gene. The CDR3 has 14 residues. V dropped 0 bases and J dropped 2 bases, with 8 bases sitting between them. The CDR3 loop is CASSLAALQETQYF. The CDR3 DNA is TGCGCCAGCAGCTTGGCAGCTCTTCAAGAGACCCAGTACTTC.

The chain links TRBV5-4 to TRBJ1-1; the match to TRBD1 covers 7 bases. The CDR3 is made up of 15 amino acids. Losses at the gene ends were 0 bases for V and 0 bases for J; bases not matched to a gene: 2. From germline, CDR1 is SGHNT and CDR2 YYREEE (reference sequence). The CDR3 loop is CASSLAGQLNTEAFF. As DNA, the CDR3 is TGTGCCAGCAGCTTGGCGGGACAGTTGAACACTGAAGCTTTCTTT. The full variable domain, completed using reference TRBV5-4 and TRBJ1-1, is ETGVTQSPTHLIKTRGQQVTLRCSSQSGHNTVSWYQQALGQGPQFIFQYYREEENGRGNFPPRFSGLQFPNYSSELNVNALELDDSALYLCASSLAGQLNTEAFFGQGTRLTVV.